This record looks at one T cell receptor beta chain sequence and its context. Trimming pared 5 bases from V and 4 bases from J, leaving 14 bases between. CDR1 and CDR2 from the germline V gene are MNHEY and SMNVEV (reference sequence). The CDR3 has 14 residues. The source of the sample is a study of blood T cell repertoires in COVID-19. Study context: Both acute and convalescent COVID-19 samples were obtained from the United States, Italy and Spain. The analysed material was cDNA or gDNA that came from T cells, B-cell-depleted T cells, or PBMCs.

Methods used by the authors: Quantification of nucleated cells was approximated via reference gene primer amplification. Clones were read by immunoSEQ multiplex PCR, and TCRdb kept only the in-frame ones, dropping some. V and J calls plus clone size are reproduced from that table; the DNA served to infer D and trimming. The sample contains some 120,000 clones, about four fifths of which appear only once. Sequences were obtained from peripheral blood. This TCR came from a man aged 60-69 years with acute or convalescent COVID-19. The chain joins TRBV27 to TRBJ1-1; perhaps TRBD1 as D (6 bases). CDR3: CASSPNQGRTEAFF. CDR3 sequence (DNA): TGTGCCAGCAGTCCAAATCAGGGGCGCACTGAAGCTTTCTTT.